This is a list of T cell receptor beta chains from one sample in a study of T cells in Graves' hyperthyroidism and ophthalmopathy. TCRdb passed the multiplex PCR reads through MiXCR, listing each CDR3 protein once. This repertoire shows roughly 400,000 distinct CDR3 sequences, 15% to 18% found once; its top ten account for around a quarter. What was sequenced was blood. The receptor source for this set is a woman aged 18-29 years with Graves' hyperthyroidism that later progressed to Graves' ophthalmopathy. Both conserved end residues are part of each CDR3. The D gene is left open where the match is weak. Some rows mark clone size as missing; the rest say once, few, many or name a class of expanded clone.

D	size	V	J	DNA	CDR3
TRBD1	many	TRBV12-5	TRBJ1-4	TGTGCTAGTGGTTCGAGGGGGCGGCTCATCCTGTGGAATGAAAAACTGTTTTTT	CASGSRGRLILWNEKLFF
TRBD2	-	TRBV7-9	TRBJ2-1	TGTGCCAGCAGCTTAGTTTGGCTAGCGGGAGGGCCGGTTGAGGAGCAGTTCTTC	CASSLVWLAGGPVEEQFF
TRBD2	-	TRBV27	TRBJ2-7	TGTGCCAGCAGTTTAGGGCTAGCGGAGAACGAGCAGTACTTC	CASSLGLAENEQYF
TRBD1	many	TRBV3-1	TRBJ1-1	TGTGCCAGCAGCCAAGATAACGGCTGGACAGGTGCGCTTAGGGCTTTCTTT	CASSQDNGWTGALRAFF
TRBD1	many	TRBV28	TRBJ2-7	TGTGCCAGCAGTTCGGGACAGCTTTACGAGCAGTACTTC	CASSSGQLYEQYF
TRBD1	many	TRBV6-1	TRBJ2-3	TGTGCCAGCAGTTCGCTGGGACAGACCACAGATACGCAGTATTTT	CASSSLGQTTDTQYF
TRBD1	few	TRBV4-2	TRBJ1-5	TGTGCCAGCAGCCAAGAGACAGGGGTCCCTCAGCCCCAGCATTTT	CASSQETGVPQPQHF
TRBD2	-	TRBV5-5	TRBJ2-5	TGTGCCAGCAGCTTGCGCGGGAGAGAGGGGGAGACCCAGTACTTC	CASSLRGREGETQYF
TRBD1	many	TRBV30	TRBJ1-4	TGTGCCTGCAGCCTGGGACAGCGAAATGAAAAACTGTTTTTT	CACSLGQRNEKLFF
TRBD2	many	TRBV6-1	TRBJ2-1	TGTGCCAGCAGTGACCGGAACCGCTTCGGACTAGCGGGGGATGAGCAGTTCTTC	CASSDRNRFGLAGDEQFF
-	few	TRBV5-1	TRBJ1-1	TGCGCCAGCAGCTGGGGACCCACTGAAGCTTTCTTT	CASSWGPTEAFF
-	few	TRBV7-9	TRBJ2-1	TGTGCCAGCAGCCACCCGGGAGACGGGTGGGACAGTCGGAATGAGCAGTTCTTC	CASSHPGDGWDSRNEQFF
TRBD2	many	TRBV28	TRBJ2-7	TGTGCCACTTGGGCGGGAGCGCCCTCCCACGAGCAGTACTTC	CATWAGAPSHEQYF
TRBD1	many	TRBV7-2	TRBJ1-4	TGTGCCAGCAGCTTAGTCGTAGGCAGGGGGAGTGAAAAACTGTTTTTT	CASSLVVGRGSEKLFF
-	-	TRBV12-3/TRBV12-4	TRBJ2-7	TGTGCCAGCAGTTTAATAGACGAGCAGTACTTC	CASSLIDEQYF
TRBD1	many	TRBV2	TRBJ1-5	TGTGCCAGCAGTGAATTGGGGGACAGGGAGGACCAGCCCCAGCATTTT	CASSELGDREDQPQHF
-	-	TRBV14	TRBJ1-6	TGTGCCAGCAGCCCCCGTTGGCTAACTGATTCACCCCTCCACTTT	CASSPRWLTDSPLHF
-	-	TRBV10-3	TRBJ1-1	TGTGCCATCAGGCCCTGGGGCACCCGGCAGGACACTGAAGCTTTCTTT	CAIRPWGTRQDTEAFF
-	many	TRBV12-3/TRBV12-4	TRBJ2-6	TGTGCCAGCAGTTTTCAGGCTGGGGCCAACGTCCTGACTTTC	CASSFQAGANVLTF
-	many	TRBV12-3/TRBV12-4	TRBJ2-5	TGTGCCAGCAGTTTAGATGACGGACAAGAGACCCAGTACTTC	CASSLDDGQETQYF
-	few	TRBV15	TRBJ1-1	TGTGCCACCAGCAGAGTCCAGGGGCAAGCTTTCTTT	CATSRVQGQAFF
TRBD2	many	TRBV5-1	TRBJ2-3	TGCGCCAGCAGCTTAAGGACTAGCGGGGCAGCTAGCACAGATACGCAGTATTTT	CASSLRTSGAASTDTQYF
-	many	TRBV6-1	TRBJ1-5	TGTGCCAGCAGTGAGCGGATTGGGAATCAGCCCCAGCATTTT	CASSERIGNQPQHF
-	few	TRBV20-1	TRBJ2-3	TGCAGTGCTAGAGATATTAGGGGTGGGGACACACATACGCAGTATTTT	CSARDIRGGDTHTQYF
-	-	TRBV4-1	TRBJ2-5	TGCGCCAGCAGCTCCGTTCGGATACGGGAGACCCAGTACTTC	CASSSVRIRETQYF
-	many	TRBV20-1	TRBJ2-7	TGCAGTGCTACCGACCCCCGGGGGATATACGAGCAGTACTTC	CSATDPRGIYEQYF
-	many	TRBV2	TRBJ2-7	TGTGCCAGCGTGCGCCGGGCGGGCGAGCAGTACTTC	CASVRRAGEQYF
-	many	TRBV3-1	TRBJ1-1	TGTGCCAGCAGCCAAGTTTATGCCGGGGGGAGGGCTGAAGCTTTCTTT	CASSQVYAGGRAEAFF
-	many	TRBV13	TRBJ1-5	TGTGCCAGCAGCGAAAGGACAGCGCGTCAGCCCCAGCATTTT	CASSERTARQPQHF
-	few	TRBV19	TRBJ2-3	TGTGCCAGTAGTGGAGGGTCCCAAGGATACACAGATACGCAGTATTTT	CASSGGSQGYTDTQYF
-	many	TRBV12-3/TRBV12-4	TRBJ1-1	TGTGCCAACACCCCCGCTTTGTATACTGAAGCTTTCTTT	CANTPALYTEAFF
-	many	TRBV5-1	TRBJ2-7	TGCGCCAGCAGGCAGGGTTCGGCACTCTACGAGCAGTACTTC	CASRQGSALYEQYF
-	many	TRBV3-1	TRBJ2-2	TGTGCCAGCAGCCAAGAGAATTACCGAAACGGGGAGCTGTTTTTT	CASSQENYRNGELFF
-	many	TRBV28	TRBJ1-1	TGTGCCAGCAGTTTAGGGGTTTCCGGCCTGAACACTGAAGCTTTCTTT	CASSLGVSGLNTEAFF
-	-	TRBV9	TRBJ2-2	TGTGCCAGCAGCGCAGGCACGGTTCCAGGTCCCGGGGAGCTGTTTTTT	CASSAGTVPGPGELFF
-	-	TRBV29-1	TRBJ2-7	TGCAGCGCCCAGGGGGGTCCCAACGAGCAGTACTTC	CSAQGGPNEQYF
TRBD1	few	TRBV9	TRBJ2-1	TGTGCCAGCAGCACACATCCCGGGACAGGGAGACTTTTTGACAATGAGCAGTTCTTC	CASSTHPGTGRLFDNEQFF
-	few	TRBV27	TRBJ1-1	TGTGCCAGCAGGATACAGGGCGGGACTGAAGCTTTCTTT	CASRIQGGTEAFF
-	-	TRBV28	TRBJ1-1	TGTGCCAGCAGTTACCACCCAACGGGAAGAGGAGCTTTCTTT	CASSYHPTGRGAFF
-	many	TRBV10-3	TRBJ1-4	TGTGCCATCAGTGTAGGGGCAGGGCCCCCTAATGAAAAACTGTTTTTT	CAISVGAGPPNEKLFF
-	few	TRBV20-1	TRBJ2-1	TGCAGTGCTAGAGATGCCTCGACTATCAATGAGCAGTTCTTC	CSARDASTINEQFF
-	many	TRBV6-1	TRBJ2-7	TGTGCCAGCAGCCGGGACCCAGCCGGGGAGCAGTACTTC	CASSRDPAGEQYF
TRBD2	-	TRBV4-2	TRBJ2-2	TGTGCCAGCAGCCAAGCGGGACTAGAATCCGGGGAGCTGTTTTTT	CASSQAGLESGELFF
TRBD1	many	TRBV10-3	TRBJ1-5	TGTGCCACGGCCGGGACAGGGGTCCCTCAGCCCCAGCATTTT	CATAGTGVPQPQHF
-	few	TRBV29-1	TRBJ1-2	TGCAGCGTTGAACAGGGCTATGGCTACACCTTC	CSVEQGYGYTF
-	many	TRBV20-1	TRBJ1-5	TGCAGTGCTAGACCCCTTTATTACAGGGACGGACAGCCCCAGCATTTT	CSARPLYYRDGQPQHF
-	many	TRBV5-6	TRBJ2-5	TGTGCCAGCAGTTTTCAGTACCAAGAGACCCAGTACTTC	CASSFQYQETQYF
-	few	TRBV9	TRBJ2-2	TGTGCCAGCAGCGTAGGGGACTCTAACACCGGGGAGCTGTTTTTT	CASSVGDSNTGELFF
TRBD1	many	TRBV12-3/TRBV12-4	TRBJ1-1	TGTGCCAGCAGTCGGACAGGCACTGAAGCTTTCTTT	CASSRTGTEAFF
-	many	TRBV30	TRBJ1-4	TGTGCCTCCCAAAAAACAGGGAATGAAAAACTGTTTTTT	CASQKTGNEKLFF
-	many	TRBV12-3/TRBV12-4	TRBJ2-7	TGTGCCAGCTCACCGGACAGTATGGTGTACGAGCAGTACTTC	CASSPDSMVYEQYF
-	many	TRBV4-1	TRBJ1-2	TGCGCCAGCAGCCAACCGGTCCCCTGGGGACGGTTTAACTATGGCTACACCTTC	CASSQPVPWGRFNYGYTF
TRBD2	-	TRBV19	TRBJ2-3	TGTGCCAGTAGTCCAGCGACTAGCCTGTTCACAGATACGCAGTATTTT	CASSPATSLFTDTQYF